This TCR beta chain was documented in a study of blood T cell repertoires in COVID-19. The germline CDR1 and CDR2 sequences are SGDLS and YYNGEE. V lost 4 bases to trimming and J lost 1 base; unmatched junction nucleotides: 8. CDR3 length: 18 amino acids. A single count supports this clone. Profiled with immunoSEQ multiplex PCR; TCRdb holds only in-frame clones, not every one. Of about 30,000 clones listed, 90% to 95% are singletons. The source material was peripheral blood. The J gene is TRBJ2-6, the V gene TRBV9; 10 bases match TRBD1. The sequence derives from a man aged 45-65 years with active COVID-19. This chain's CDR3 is CASSKTGTGASGANVLTF. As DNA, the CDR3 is TGTGCCAGCAGCAAAACCGGGACAGGGGCGTCTGGGGCCAACGTCCTGACTTTC.